The 30 T cell receptor beta chains below come from one sample, sequenced in a study of shared clonotypes between healthy human individuals. Repertoires were generated with immunoSEQ multiplex PCR, while TCRdb's copy carries only in-frame clones and drops some. The repertoire consists of about 690,000 clones, with about 90% occurring once and the leading ten covering 30% to 40%. Sequenced material: memory CD8+ T cells from PBMCs. Noted subset: CD45RO+ cells pooled with CCR7-negative TemRA cells. The receptors stem from a man aged 18 to 30 in good health. Some clones in this sample may be carry-over from other donors' samples.

The J gene is TRBJ2-7, the V gene TRBV27; 9 positions match TRBD1. Trimming cost V 6 bases and J 1 base; bases outside gene matches: 13. The CDR3 consists of 17 residues. The germline gives CDR1 MNHEY, CDR2 SMNVEV (reference sequence). This CDR3 reads CASSTSPGTGISYEQYF. CDR3 DNA: TGTGCCAGCAGCACGTCTCCCGGGACAGGGATTTCCTACGAGCAGTACTTC.

V and J are TRBV29-1 and TRBJ2-3; D may be TRBD1 or TRBD2 (5 bases each). This CDR3 spans 10 amino acids. The V gene lost 7 bases and the J gene lost 4 bases, with 6 bases spanning the gap. Germline V CDR1 and CDR2: SQVTM, ANQGSEA. CDR3 sequence: CSGGADTQYF. The CDR3 DNA is TGCAGCGGAGGGGCAGATACGCAGTATTTT.

This sequence joins TRBV28 and TRBJ2-1, with 8 nucleotides matching TRBD1. The CDR3 loop spans 14 amino acids. From germline, CDR1 is MDHEN and CDR2 SYDVKM. V was pared by 5 bases and J by 8 bases, with 8 bases of the junction left unmatched. CDR3 amino acids: CASSVQGAVDEQFF. The CDR3 DNA reads as TGTGCCAGCAGTGTGCAGGGGGCCGTCGATGAGCAGTTCTTC.

This chain joins TRBV7-9 and TRBJ2-2, with D hard to call. The V gene's germline CDR1 is SEHNR and CDR2 FQNEAQ (reference sequence). The CDR3 runs 14 residues. Between the trimmed V and J ends, which lost 1 base and 8 bases, there was a span of 11 bases. CDR3 sequence reads: CASSLVDPMGELFF. As DNA, the CDR3 is TGTGCCAGCAGCTTAGTGGACCCTATGGGGGAGCTGTTTTTT. The full variable domain, with the rest looked up from reference TRBV7-9 and TRBJ2-2, is DTGVSQNPRHKITKRGQNVTFRCDPISEHNRLYWYRQTLGQGPEFLTYFQNEAQLEKSRLLSDRFSAERPKGSFSTLEIQRTEQGDSAMYLCASSLVDPMGELFFGEGSRLTVL.

This clone was observed a single time. The gene calls are TRBV7-3 and TRBJ1-1, with D maybe TRBD1 (5 bases). The CDR3 contains 14 residues. Trimming cost V 4 bases and J 6 bases, with 15 bases left between them. Germline V lookup: CDR1 SGHTA, CDR2 FQGTGA. CDR3 DNA sequence: TGTGCCAGCAGCTCTCTGGGGGACGGCGCTGAAGCTTTCTTT. Encoded protein: CASSSLGDGAEAFF.

The chain recombines TRBV14 with TRBJ1-2, with D possibly being TRBD1 (5 bases). The V end lost 1 base, the J end lost 12 bases, and 9 bases lay between the germline ends. This CDR3 contains 11 residues. The germline V gene has CDR1 SGHDN and CDR2 FVKESK. The CDR3 protein is CASSQGGPHTF. The CDR3 region has the DNA TGTGCCAGCAGCCAAGGGGGCCCGCACACCTTC.

The chain carries TRBV29-1 and TRBJ2-7; TRBD1 is a possible D gene (6 bases). V lost 7 bases to trimming and J lost 5 bases, with 15 bases between them. The CDR3 covers 12 residues. Germline CDR1 SQVTM, CDR2 ANQGSEA. The CDR3 protein is CSGTVGANEQYF. CDR3 DNA: TGCAGCGGAACCGTGGGGGCGAACGAGCAGTACTTC.

Points on this clone: Other DNA sequences within the sample encode an identical CDR3. The chain couples TRBV7-9 to TRBJ2-7; D gene unclear. From germline, CDR1 is SEHNR and CDR2 FQNEAQ (reference sequence). The CDR3 loop spans 11 amino acids. With 5 bases removed from V and 3 bases from J, the gap between germline ends came to 5 bases. CDR3 amino acids: CASSPDYEQYF. CDR3 sequence (DNA): TGTGCCAGCAGCCCGGACTACGAGCAGTACTTC.

The rearrangement uses TRBV5-4 and TRBJ2-5; D is unclear. The germline V gene encodes CDR1 SGHNT and CDR2 YYREEE (reference sequence). This CDR3 is built from 15 residues. Trimming cost V 1 base and J 1 base, with 11 bases left between them. The CDR3 here is CASSLYPGTQETQYF. The CDR3 bases are TGTGCCAGCAGCTTGTATCCCGGTACCCAAGAGACCCAGTACTTC.

The V and J genes are TRBV4-1 and TRBJ2-1; D perhaps matches TRBD2 (6 bases). Deletions cut 4 bases from V and 0 bases from J, with 16 bases between. Germline V gene sequence: CDR1 MGHRA, CDR2 YSYEKL. The length of the CDR3 is 17 residues. The CDR3 DNA reads as TGCGCCAGCAGCCCCCGGGACTCACCACCCTCCTACAATGAGCAGTTCTTC. Its protein is CASSPRDSPPSYNEQFF.

The chain is built from TRBV30 and TRBJ1-3; D is perhaps TRBD1 (5 bases). Germline-derived CDR1 and CDR2 are GTSNPN and SVGIG (reference sequence). The CDR3 totals 13 residues. V was clipped by 0 bases and J by 8 bases, with 11 bases between them. The CDR3 is CAWSVLRDDTIYF. CDR3 DNA sequence: TGTGCCTGGAGTGTACTCCGGGACGACACCATATATTTT.

This sequence joins TRBV19 and TRBJ2-7; 7 nucleotides match TRBD1. Germline V CDR1 and CDR2: LNHDA, SQIVND (reference sequence). The V and J ends lost 6 bases and 3 bases, in that order; junction bases with no gene match: 5. CDR3 size: 13 residues. CDR3 coding DNA: TGTGCCAGTAGCGACACAGGGGTCTACGAGCAGTACTTC. Protein product: CASSDTGVYEQYF. The full variable domain, in which reference TRBV19 and TRBJ2-7 provide the parts outside the CDR3, is DGGITQSPKYLFRKEGQNVTLSCEQNLNHDAMYWYRQDPGQGLRLIYYSQIVNDFQKGDIAEGYSVSREKKESFPLTVTSAQKNPTAFYLCASSDTGVYEQYFGPGTRLTVT.

The CDR3 nucleotides are TGTGCCAGCAGCGCAGGGGAGAAGTTACACGAGCAGTACTTC. Its translation is CASSAGEKLHEQYF. The V gene is TRBV7-9, the J gene TRBJ2-7; the D gene is possibly TRBD1 (6 bases). The CDR3 is made up of 14 amino acids. The V gene lost 5 bases and the J gene lost 5 bases, with 16 bases spanning the gap. Germline CDR1 is SEHNR and CDR2 is FQNEAQ (reference sequence). Filled out from reference TRBV7-9 and TRBJ2-7, the complete variable domain reads DTGVSQNPRHKITKRGQNVTFRCDPISEHNRLYWYRQTLGQGPEFLTYFQNEAQLEKSRLLSDRFSAERPKGSFSTLEIQRTEQGDSAMYLCASSAGEKLHEQYFGPGTRLTVT.

This chain connects TRBV6-5 to TRBJ1-1; D not certain. CDR3 size: 13 residues. Germline values: CDR1 MNHEY, CDR2 SVGAGI. V was shortened by 2 bases and J by 1 base, with 5 bases between the two germline ends. DNA of the CDR3: TGTGCCAGCAGTTACGTCGAGAACACTGAAGCTTTCTTT. This encodes CASSYVENTEAFF.

J is TRBJ1-5 and V is TRBV7-9; D is unresolved. In germline, CDR1 is SEHNR, CDR2 FQNEAQ (reference sequence). Trimming left V 1 base short and J 11 bases short, with 12 bases between. The CDR3 extends over 13 amino acids. CDR3 protein: CASSLERNQAQHF. CDR3 bases: TGTGCCAGCAGCTTAGAAAGGAATCAAGCCCAGCATTTT. Combining the CDR3 with reference TRBV7-9 and TRBJ1-5 gives the whole variable domain DTGVSQNPRHKITKRGQNVTFRCDPISEHNRLYWYRQTLGQGPEFLTYFQNEAQLEKSRLLSDRFSAERPKGSFSTLEIQRTEQGDSAMYLCASSLERNQAQHFGDGTRLSIL.

The rearrangement joins TRBV27 to TRBJ2-3; TRBD2 matches 12 bases. The CDR3 is made up of 16 amino acids. From germline, CDR1 is MNHEY and CDR2 SMNVEV (reference sequence). Germline trimming cut 8 bases from V and 7 bases from J; bases unmatched to any gene: 13. The CDR3 DNA follows: TGTGCCAGCGAAACACTAGCGGGAGGCTCAGGAAATACGCAGTATTTT. This encodes CASETLAGGSGNTQYF.

The chain is built from TRBV5-8 and TRBJ1-1; weak D call: TRBD1 (5 bases). The CDR3 extends over 13 amino acids. CDR1 and CDR2 (germline): SGHTS, YDEGEE. The V end was cut by 1 base, the J end by 12 bases, with 16 bases between. The CDR3 loop reads CASSLPGLGISFF. CDR3 DNA: TGTGCCAGCAGCTTGCCAGGGCTGGGTATCTCTTTCTTT.

V is TRBV25-1 and J is TRBJ2-1; no definite D call. The germline CDR1 and CDR2 sequences are MGHDK and SYGVNS. This CDR3 spans 11 amino acids. The ends were cut back, 6 bases at V and 9 bases at J, with 9 bases in the middle. The CDR3 bases are TGTGCCAGCAGCGGAAGGAGTGAGCAGTTCTTC. This translates into CASSGRSEQFF.

The chain combines TRBV7-9 with TRBJ1-4; TRBD1 matches 7 bases. V gave up 5 bases and J gave up 7 bases; unmatched junction bases: 10. The CDR3 sequence is 15 residues long. Germline loops: CDR1 SEHNR, CDR2 FQNEAQ (reference sequence). The CDR3 coding sequence is TGTGCCAGCAGCCCTCCCGACAGGGAAGGTGAAAAACTGTTTTTT. This codes for CASSPPDREGEKLFF.

The gene calls are TRBV27 and TRBJ2-7, with TRBD1 matching 7 bases. There are 15 residues in the CDR3. Germline V CDR1 and CDR2: MNHEY, SMNVEV (reference sequence). The junction had 6 bases not matched to a gene; V was cut back by 2 bases and J by 2 bases. The CDR3 reads CASSLAGTDTYEQYF. CDR3 nucleotide sequence: TGTGCCAGCAGTTTAGCAGGGACAGACACCTACGAGCAGTACTTC.

The chain couples TRBV25-1 to TRBJ1-2; D uncertain. The CDR3 consists of 13 residues. Trimming pared 5 bases from V and 5 bases from J, leaving 12 bases between. The germline CDR1 and CDR2 sequences are MGHDK and SYGVNS. CDR3 amino acids: CASSSGSDYGYTF. CDR3 nucleotide sequence: TGTGCCAGCAGTTCCGGGTCGGATTATGGCTACACCTTC.

The V gene is TRBV7-3, the J gene TRBJ2-7; 8 positions agree with TRBD1. V lost 4 bases to trimming and J lost 6 bases; unmatched junction nucleotides: 2. The germline V gene has CDR1 SGHTA and CDR2 FQGTGA. CDR3 length: 12 amino acids. The CDR3 region is CASSSTGGEQYF. CDR3 in DNA: TGTGCCAGCAGCTCCACAGGGGGCGAGCAGTACTTC.

The V call is TRBV4-1, the J call TRBJ2-7; D might be TRBD1 (6 bases). V was clipped by 3 bases and J by 0 bases, with 9 bases between them. CDR3 length: 14 amino acids. Germline CDR1 MGHRA, CDR2 YSYEKL. CDR3 DNA: TGCGCCAGCAGCCAGGACAGCCTCTCCTACGAGCAGTACTTC. Amino acids: CASSQDSLSYEQYF.

The genes are TRBV27 and TRBJ1-2; 8 nucleotides line up with TRBD1. After removal of 7 bases from V and 4 bases from J, the junction contained 14 bases not matched to a gene. This CDR3 is built from 16 residues. Germline CDR1 and CDR2: MNHEY and SMNVEV (reference sequence). CDR3 sequence reads: CASKNGQGVGVYGYTF. In nucleotides, the CDR3 is TGTGCCAGCAAGAACGGACAGGGCGTTGGGGTCTATGGCTACACCTTC.

The chain joins TRBV13 to TRBJ1-4; D might be TRBD1 (6 bases). CDR1 is PRHDT and CDR2 is FYEKMQ in the germline V gene (reference sequence). Trimming stripped 5 bases from V and 3 bases from J, with 19 bases between. The CDR3 has 17 residues. Here the CDR3 reads CASSLGRWGQANEKLFF. Written as DNA, the CDR3 is TGTGCCAGCAGCCTCGGCCGGTGGGGGCAGGCTAATGAAAAACTGTTTTTT.

The chain uses TRBV19 and TRBJ1-5; 9 nucleotides agree with TRBD1. V was clipped by 6 bases and J by 6 bases; unmatched bases: 9. CDR1 and CDR2 from the germline V gene are LNHDA and SQIVND (reference sequence). This CDR3 comprises 15 residues. CDR3 nucleotide sequence: TGTGCCAGTAGCATGGACAGGGGAGTAAGTCAGCCCCAGCATTTT. It translates to CASSMDRGVSQPQHF. The full variable domain, rest sourced from reference TRBV19 and TRBJ1-5, is DGGITQSPKYLFRKEGQNVTLSCEQNLNHDAMYWYRQDPGQGLRLIYYSQIVNDFQKGDIAEGYSVSREKKESFPLTVTSAQKNPTAFYLCASSMDRGVSQPQHFGDGTRLSIL.

In this sample, this clone turned up once. V usage is TRBV18 and J usage is TRBJ2-7; D not resolved. The CDR3 consists of 14 residues. Germline lookup yields CDR1 KGHSH and CDR2 LQKENI. Trimming shortened V by 3 bases and J by 0 bases, and 9 bases separated the two germline ends. CDR3 protein: CASSPVGNSYEQYF. For the CDR3, the DNA is TGTGCCAGCTCACCCGTAGGGAACTCCTACGAGCAGTACTTC.

This chain uses TRBV4-2 with TRBJ1-1, with D unclear. Germline V CDR1 and CDR2: LGHNA, YNFKEQ. This CDR3 spans 14 amino acids. Trimming cost V 2 bases and J 5 bases, with 12 bases left between them. CDR3 residues: CASSQRGYQTEAFF. The CDR3 coding sequence is TGTGCCAGCAGCCAACGGGGTTATCAGACTGAAGCTTTCTTT.

The chain combines TRBV4-1 with TRBJ2-7; D gene unclear. V dropped 6 bases and J dropped 6 bases, with 12 bases sitting between them. Germline assignment: CDR1 MGHRA and CDR2 YSYEKL. This CDR3 spans 12 amino acids. Written as DNA, the CDR3 is TGCGCCAGCAGTTGGCCGTCCGGCGAGCAGTACTTC. Encoded protein: CASSWPSGEQYF.

J is TRBJ1-2 and V is TRBV5-5; 7 bases are shared with TRBD1. The CDR3 consists of 16 residues. The V gene's germline CDR1 is SGHKS and CDR2 YYEKEE (reference sequence). V lost 4 bases to trimming and J lost 3 bases; unmatched junction nucleotides: 12. CDR3 in DNA: TGTGCCAGCAGCAGGGGGCAGACAAGGCTCGACTATGGCTACACCTTC. This gives the protein CASSRGQTRLDYGYTF.